The 3 T cell receptor beta chains in this list originate from one sample, sequenced in a study of T cells in Graves' hyperthyroidism and ophthalmopathy. Amplification targeted TCR beta CDR3 regions from RNA transcripts. RT-PCR in the first round (using the HTBI primer set) targeted the TCR CDR3. TCRdb re-called the multiplex PCR reads with MiXCR, one entry per CDR3 protein. In the table there are more than 350,000 distinct CDR3 sequences, approximately 14% of which are singletons. The sample taken for sequencing was blood. The receptors originated from a woman aged 25 to 39 with Graves' ophthalmopathy.

This clonotype came up many times. The gene calls are TRBV7-8 and TRBJ2-3, with D perhaps matching TRBD2 (5 bases). Germline CDR1 is SGHVS and CDR2 is FQNEAQ. The CDR3 contains 15 residues. V lost 3 bases and J 2 bases, leaving 12 bases between the germline ends. The CDR3 here is CASSFGEIPTDTQYF. The CDR3 DNA is TGTGCCAGCAGCTTCGGGGAGATTCCCACAGATACGCAGTATTTT.

This clonotype was observed many times. This chain links TRBV13 with TRBJ2-1, with 11 positions matching TRBD2. Germline CDR1 reads PRHDT; CDR2 reads FYEKMQ (reference sequence). The CDR3 loop spans 15 amino acids. The trim removed 5 bases at V and 5 bases at J, leaving 5 bases unmatched. The CDR3 DNA follows: TGTGCCAGCAGCGACCTAGCGGGGGGTCACAATGAGCAGTTCTTC. It yields the protein CASSDLAGGHNEQFF.

This clonotype showed up many times. The gene calls are TRBV6-1 and TRBJ1-2; D gene uncertain. V was clipped by 0 bases and J by 4 bases, with 12 bases between them. The CDR3 extends over 15 amino acids. Germline V gives CDR1 MNHNS, CDR2 SASEGT. In DNA, the CDR3 is TGTGCCAGCAGTGAAGCGGAGTCTACGGTCTATGGCTACACCTTC. Encoded protein: CASSEAESTVYGYTF.